These T cell receptor beta chains were read from a single sample in a study of T cells in Graves' hyperthyroidism and ophthalmopathy. MiXCR, run by TCRdb on the multiplex PCR reads, gives a single entry per CDR3 protein. The sample holds 250,000 to 350,000 distinct CDR3 sequences, 16% seen once. Sequenced: blood. All receptors come from a man aged 25 to 45 with Graves' hyperthyroidism. Each CDR3 is given with its conserved first and last residue. D genes are given only for firm matches. Rows give clone size only sometimes, using once, few, many, or a class for an expanded clone.

D gene,clone size,J gene,V gene,CDR3 DNA,CDR3 protein
TRBD1,-,TRBJ2-5,TRBV29-1,TGCAGCGCGCAGACAGGGATCCCGCCCAGAAATCTGGAGACCCAGTACTTC,CSAQTGIPPRNLETQYF
-,-,TRBJ2-7,TRBV20-1,TGCAGTGCTAGGGACCTCGGCATGATCGGAGAGCAGTACTTC,CSARDLGMIGEQYF
-,-,TRBJ2-5,TRBV6-1,TGTGCCAGCAGTTTTTACTCGTACCTCGAGACCCAGTACTTC,CASSFYSYLETQYF
-,many,TRBJ1-1,TRBV5-1,TGCGCCAGCAGCTTGGCGGGACATTCCCGAGCTTTCTTT,CASSLAGHSRAFF
TRBD1,many,TRBJ2-1,TRBV24-1,TGTGCCACCAGTGATCCTCAGGGGGCTGGAGATGAGCAGTTCTTC,CATSDPQGAGDEQFF
TRBD1,many,TRBJ2-7,TRBV5-1,TGCGCCAGCAGCTTGGAGGGGACAGGCACTTCCTACGAGCAGTACTTC,CASSLEGTGTSYEQYF
TRBD1,-,TRBJ1-2,TRBV27,TGTGCCAGCAGTACTGGACAGGACCATGGCTACACCTTC,CASSTGQDHGYTF
TRBD2,many,TRBJ2-3,TRBV7-9,TGTGCCAGCAGCCCGGATTCTAGCGGGAGTGCTAGCACAGATACGCAGTATTTT,CASSPDSSGSASTDTQYF
-,few,TRBJ1-2,TRBV4-1,TGCGCCAGCAGCCAAGGGCAGCACGAGGGCGGCTACACCTTC,CASSQGQHEGGYTF
-,many,TRBJ2-1,TRBV7-2,TGTGCCAGCAGCCCCCCACCGGTAGTCCATGAGCAGTTCTTC,CASSPPPVVHEQFF
-,few,TRBJ2-2,TRBV30,TGTGCCTGGAGTAGGGGCACCGGGGAGCTGTTTTTT,CAWSRGTGELFF
-,-,TRBJ2-5,TRBV5-1,TGCGCCGGCAGCCCCCAGGGACACACCTCACTCCAAGAGACCCAGTACTTC,CAGSPQGHTSLQETQYF
TRBD2,-,TRBJ2-1,TRBV10-1,TGCGCCAGCAGTGACCCGGGACTAGCGGGAATGGGGGGTGAGCAGTTCTTC,CASSDPGLAGMGGEQFF
-,many,TRBJ1-1,TRBV9,TGTGCCAGCAGGGGACAATTCAATGAAGCTTTCTTT,CASRGQFNEAFF
-,many,TRBJ2-7,TRBV3-1,TGTGCCAGCAGCCAATACAGGGCGTCTCACGAGCAGTACTTC,CASSQYRASHEQYF
TRBD1,-,TRBJ1-1,TRBV20-1,TGCAGTGCCAGACAGGGCGGTTGGACTGAAGCTTTCTTT,CSARQGGWTEAFF
-,few,TRBJ1-1,TRBV13,TGTGCCAGCAGTTCGTTAGGTATGAACACTGAAGCTTTCTTT,CASSSLGMNTEAFF
-,-,TRBJ2-1,TRBV15,TGTGCCACCGCGCGGGGGCCCTACAATGAGCAGTTCTTC,CATARGPYNEQFF
-,-,TRBJ2-1,TRBV20-1,TGCAGTGCTAGAGATCAACGAATCATTTACAATGAGCAGTTCTTC,CSARDQRIIYNEQFF
TRBD1,many,TRBJ2-5,TRBV18,TGTGCCAGCTCACCACCCAGGGGACAGGGCAAAGAGACCCAGTACTTC,CASSPPRGQGKETQYF
TRBD1,many,TRBJ2-3,TRBV7-3,TGTGCCAGCAGCGTGGGACAGCAAGATACGCAGTATTTT,CASSVGQQDTQYF
-,few,TRBJ2-7,TRBV13,TGTGCCAGCAGCGTAGACCCCTCCTACGAGCAGTACTTC,CASSVDPSYEQYF
TRBD2,many,TRBJ2-7,TRBV3-1,TGTGCCAGCAGCCAGCATGGACTAGCGCGGGATTACGAGCAGTACTTC,CASSQHGLARDYEQYF
-,many,TRBJ2-2,TRBV6-1,TGTGCCAGCAGTGTGAGGAGTTACACCGGGGAGCTGTTTTTT,CASSVRSYTGELFF
-,-,TRBJ1-1,TRBV19,TGTGCCAGTAGAGGCCGAAGGGGGTCCACTGAAGCTTTCTTT,CASRGRRGSTEAFF
-,-,TRBJ1-5,TRBV2,TGTGCCAGCACCGGACAGATCAATCAGCCCCAGCATTTT,CASTGQINQPQHF
-,many,TRBJ2-3,TRBV5-1,TGCGCCAGCAGCTTGGACCCACTCCCGGATACGCAGTATTTT,CASSLDPLPDTQYF
-,many,TRBJ2-2,TRBV7-2,TGTGCCAGCAGCCCCAGGTGGGGAAACACCGGGGAGCTGTTTTTT,CASSPRWGNTGELFF
TRBD1,many,TRBJ2-4,TRBV11-2,TGTGCCAGCAGCACGTACAGGGGGCGCGGCAAAAACATTCAGTACTTC,CASSTYRGRGKNIQYF
-,few,TRBJ1-1,TRBV5-1,TGCGCCAGCAGCTCCCTCGCTAACACTGAAGCTTTCTTT,CASSSLANTEAFF
-,few,TRBJ1-3,TRBV5-1,TGCGCCAGCGGCCTGGAGGGGAGCGCTGGAAACACCATATATTTT,CASGLEGSAGNTIYF